The sequence of this TCR beta chain was determined in a study of glioma-infiltrating T cells. General study findings and limits: Above-expected tissue-blood divergence occurred in all gliomas, most in low-grade ones.

TCR alpha and beta CDR3 regions were amplified from RNA using iRepertoire nested multiplex PCR. Input was 100-400 ng of tissue mRNA or PBMC total RNA. MiXCR was run by TCRdb on the multiplex PCR reads, yielding one entry per CDR3 protein. This sample has over 120,000 distinct CDR3 sequences, with 39% found just once. V lost 7 bases and J lost 0, with 6 bases in between. CDR3 length: 12 amino acids. CDR1 MDHEN and CDR2 SYDVKM come from the germline V gene. As regards this clonotype: What it binds is not known. The CDR3 does not close with the conserved phenylalanine or tryptophan, likely indicating a read error.

The rearrangement joins TRBV28 to TRBJ1-1; D is unclear. The origin of this receptor is a human donor with low-grade glioma or glioblastoma, undergoing nonglioma brain surgery, or in good health (not recorded which). Sequencing was performed on glioma tissue, nonneoplastic brain tissue, or PBMCs (not recorded which). The CDR3 is CASNQMNTEAFS. As DNA, the CDR3 is TGTGCCAGCAATCAGATGAACACTGAAGCTTTCTCT.